The present T cell receptor (beta chain) was sequenced within a study of blood T cell repertoires in COVID-19. Overall study: Samples taken during acute and convalescent COVID-19 were collected in the United States, Italy and Spain.

Between the trimmed V and J ends, which lost 0 bases and 7 bases, there was a span of 13 bases. Germline CDR1 is MNHNS and CDR2 is SASEGT. The CDR3 consists of 15 residues. Method: immunoSEQ multiplex PCR; TCRdb's copy keeps in-frame clones and lacks some. Of approximately 200,000 clones detected, 75% to 90% appear once; the ten largest clones hold approximately 3.4%. The gene calls are TRBV6-1 and TRBJ1-5; D is unresolved. Sequenced: PBMCs or T cells enriched from blood (not recorded which). This TCR was sampled from a woman under 30 in a cohort exposed to, infected with or recovered from COVID-19 (not recorded which). This chain's CDR3 is CASSEAGGNSQPQHF. CDR3 nucleotides: TGTGCCAGCAGTGAAGCAGGAGGGAATAGCCAGCCCCAGCATTTT.